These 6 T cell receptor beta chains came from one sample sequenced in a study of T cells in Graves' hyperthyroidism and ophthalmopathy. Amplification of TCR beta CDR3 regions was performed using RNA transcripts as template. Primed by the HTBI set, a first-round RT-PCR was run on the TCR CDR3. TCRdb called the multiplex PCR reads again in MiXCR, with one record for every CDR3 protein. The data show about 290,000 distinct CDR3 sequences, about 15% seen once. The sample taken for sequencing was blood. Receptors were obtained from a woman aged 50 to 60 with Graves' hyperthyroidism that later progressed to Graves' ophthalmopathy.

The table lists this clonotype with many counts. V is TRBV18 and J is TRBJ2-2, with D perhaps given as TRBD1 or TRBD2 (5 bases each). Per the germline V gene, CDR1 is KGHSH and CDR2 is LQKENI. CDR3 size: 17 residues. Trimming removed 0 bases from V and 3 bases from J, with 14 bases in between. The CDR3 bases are TGTGCCAGCTCACCACCCTCGATGAGGGGCGACACCGGGGAGCTGTTTTTT. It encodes CASSPPSMRGDTGELFF.

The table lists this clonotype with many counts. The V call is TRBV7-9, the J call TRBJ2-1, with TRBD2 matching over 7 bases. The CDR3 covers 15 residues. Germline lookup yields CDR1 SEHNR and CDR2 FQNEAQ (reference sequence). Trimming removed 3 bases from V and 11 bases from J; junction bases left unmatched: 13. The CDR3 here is CASSLSAGASQKQFF. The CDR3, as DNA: TGTGCCAGCAGCTTGAGCGCGGGAGCCTCGCAAAAGCAGTTCTTC. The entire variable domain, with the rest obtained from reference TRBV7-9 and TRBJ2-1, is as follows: DTGVSQNPRHKITKRGQNVTFRCDPISEHNRLYWYRQTLGQGPEFLTYFQNEAQLEKSRLLSDRFSAERPKGSFSTLEIQRTEQGDSAMYLCASSLSAGASQKQFFGPGTRLTVL.

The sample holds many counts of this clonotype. DNA of the CDR3: TGTGCCAGTAGTATAGGAAGTTCCTACGAGCAGTACTTC. It encodes CASSIGSSYEQYF. This chain joins TRBV19 and TRBJ2-7; D gene uncertain. The CDR3 is 13 amino acids. V lost 1 base and J lost 1, with 5 bases in between. From germline, CDR1 is LNHDA and CDR2 SQIVND (reference sequence). The full variable domain, in which reference TRBV19 and TRBJ2-7 provide the parts outside the CDR3, is DGGITQSPKYLFRKEGQNVTLSCEQNLNHDAMYWYRQDPGQGLRLIYYSQIVNDFQKGDIAEGYSVSREKKESFPLTVTSAQKNPTAFYLCASSIGSSYEQYFGPGTRLTVT.

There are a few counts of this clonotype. CDR3 sequence (DNA): TGTGCCAGCAGTGGGGGCCGATACGACTCCTATAATTCACCCCTCCACTTT. Translation gives CASSGGRYDSYNSPLHF. The chain employs TRBV6-1 and TRBJ1-6; perhaps TRBD1 as D (5 bases). The CDR3 runs 17 residues. The V end was cut by 4 bases, the J end by 0 bases, with 13 bases between. Germline assignment: CDR1 MNHNS and CDR2 SASEGT.

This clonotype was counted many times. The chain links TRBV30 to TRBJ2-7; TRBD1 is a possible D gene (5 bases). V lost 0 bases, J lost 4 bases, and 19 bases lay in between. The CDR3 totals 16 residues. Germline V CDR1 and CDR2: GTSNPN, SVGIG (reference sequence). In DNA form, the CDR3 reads TGTGCCTGGAGTGTCCCGACAGCACCTTTGGGTTACGAGCAGTACTTC. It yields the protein CAWSVPTAPLGYEQYF.

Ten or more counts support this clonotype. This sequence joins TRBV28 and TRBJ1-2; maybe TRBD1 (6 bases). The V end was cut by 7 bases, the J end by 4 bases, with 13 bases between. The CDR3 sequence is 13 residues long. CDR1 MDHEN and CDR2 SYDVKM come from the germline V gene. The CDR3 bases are TGTGCCAGCAAGCTCCCAGGGGCCTATGGCTACACCTTC. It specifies CASKLPGAYGYTF.